The next 10 T cell receptor beta chains were all read from a single sample in a study of blood T cell repertoires in COVID-19. The table came from immunoSEQ multiplex PCR; TCRdb's copy has only in-frame clones and leaves some out. The profile shows about 250,000 clones, about four fifths of them singletons. Material: peripheral blood. These receptors all stem from a man older than 75 with acute or convalescent COVID-19.

This chain joins TRBV29-1 and TRBJ1-5; the D gene is possibly TRBD1 (6 bases). V was cut by 6 bases and J by 5 bases, with 14 bases left in between. The length of the CDR3 is 13 residues. From germline, CDR1 is SQVTM and CDR2 ANQGSEA. The CDR3 protein is CSVETGVDQPQHF. CDR3 sequence (DNA): TGCAGCGTAGAGACAGGTGTAGATCAGCCCCAGCATTTT.

The chain links TRBV7-3 to TRBJ1-1; 8 positions match TRBD1. The CDR3 totals 15 residues. Germline values: CDR1 SGHTA, CDR2 FQGTGA. V was clipped by 5 bases and J by 10 bases; unmatched bases: 15. The CDR3 DNA follows: TGTGCCAGCAGCACTTCCGGGACAGGATCCTCTGGAGCTTTCTTT. This encodes CASSTSGTGSSGAFF.

The CDR3 sequence: CSASEPGSYEQYF. CDR3 bases: TGCAGTGCTAGTGAGCCGGGAAGTTACGAGCAGTACTTC. This rearrangement joins TRBV20-1 to TRBJ2-7, with D perhaps matching TRBD2 (5 bases). The CDR3 extends over 13 amino acids. V was cut by 3 bases and J by 4 bases, with 13 bases left in between. Germline V CDR1 and CDR2: DFQATT, SNEGSKA (reference sequence).

This sequence joins TRBV6-6 and TRBJ2-1, with TRBD1 matching over 9 bases. Germline assignment: CDR1 MNHNY and CDR2 SVGAGI (reference sequence). V dropped 5 bases and J dropped 7; count of bases not matched to a gene: 12. The CDR3 extends over 16 amino acids. CDR3: CASSNQGTGSWNEQFF. In nucleotides, the CDR3 is TGTGCCAGCAGTAACCAGGGGACAGGGAGTTGGAATGAGCAGTTCTTC.

This clone was detected once. This chain joins TRBV6-5 and TRBJ2-1, with a tentative D call TRBD1 (6 bases). With 5 bases removed from V and 0 bases from J, the gap between germline ends came to 11 bases. Germline V gene lookup returns CDR1 MNHEY and CDR2 SVGAGI. The CDR3 totals 15 residues. CDR3 residues: CASSHDRSSYNEQFF. As DNA, the CDR3 is TGTGCCAGCAGTCACGACAGGAGCTCCTACAATGAGCAGTTCTTC.

The genes are TRBV21-1 and TRBJ1-6. TRBV21-1 is a recognized pseudogene. The CDR3 consists of 18 residues. The CDR3 sequence: CASSKVGGCEGNNSPLHF. In DNA form, the CDR3 reads TGTGCCAGCAGCAAAGTGGGGGGGTGCGAGGGGAATAATTCACCCCTCCACTTT.

V gene TRBV5-1 combines with J gene TRBJ2-5; 10 bases align to TRBD2. The length of the CDR3 is 15 residues. The J segment lost 5 bases and the V segment lost 3 bases, leaving 7 bases of the junction unmatched. The germline V gene encodes CDR1 SGHRS and CDR2 YFSETQ. For the CDR3, the DNA is TGCGCCAGCAGCTGGATCCTAGCGGGGGTTGAGACCCAGTACTTC. The encoded protein is CASSWILAGVETQYF.

This clone was counted many times. This rearrangement joins TRBV6-9 to TRBJ1-4; D gene ambiguous. Trimming stripped 0 bases from V and 7 bases from J, with 12 bases between. Looked up from germline, CDR1 is MNHGY and CDR2 is SVAAGI. This CDR3 comprises 15 residues. The DNA of the CDR3 is TGTGCCAGCAGTTATTCGGAAAGCGGATTTGAAAAACTGTTTTTT. Translation: CASSYSESGFEKLFF.

The chain has TRBV6-4 and TRBJ2-2, with 8 bases identical to TRBD2. CDR1 and CDR2 from the germline V gene are MRHNA and SNTAGT. V trimming: 5 bases; J trimming: 7 bases; junction bases outside the gene matches: 6. This CDR3 is built from 14 residues. CDR3 bases: TGTGCCAGCAGTCCGAGCGGGAGTGTCGGGGAGCTGTTTTTT. This gives the protein CASSPSGSVGELFF.

The V gene is TRBV4-2, the J gene TRBJ2-7; 9 bases are a match to TRBD2. The CDR3 totals 15 residues. J gave up 4 bases and V 1 base, and 5 bases lay outside the gene matches. The germline V gene encodes CDR1 LGHNA and CDR2 YNFKEQ. The DNA of the CDR3 is TGTGCCAGCAGCCAAGTAGCGGGAGCCTCTTACGAGCAGTACTTC. Its translation is CASSQVAGASYEQYF.